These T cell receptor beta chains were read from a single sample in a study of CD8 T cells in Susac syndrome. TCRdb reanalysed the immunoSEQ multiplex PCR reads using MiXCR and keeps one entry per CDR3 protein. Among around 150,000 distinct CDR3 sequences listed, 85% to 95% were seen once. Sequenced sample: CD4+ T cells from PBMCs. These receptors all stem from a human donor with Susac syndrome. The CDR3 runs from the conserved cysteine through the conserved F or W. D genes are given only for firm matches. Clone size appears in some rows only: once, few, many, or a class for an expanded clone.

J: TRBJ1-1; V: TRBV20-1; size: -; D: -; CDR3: CSAVDKNTEAFF; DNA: TGCAGTGCGGTTGACAAGAACACTGAAGCTTTCTTT
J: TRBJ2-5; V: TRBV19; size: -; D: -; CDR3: CASSIAQETQYF; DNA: TGTGCCAGTAGTATAGCCCAAGAGACCCAGTACTTC
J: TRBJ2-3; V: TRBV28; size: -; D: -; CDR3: CASSLTSQRPDTQYF; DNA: TGTGCCAGCAGTTTAACTAGTCAACGTCCAGATACGCAGTATTTT
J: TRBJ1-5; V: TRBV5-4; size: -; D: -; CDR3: CASSQSPGEQPQHF; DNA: TGTGCCAGCAGCCAGTCTCCGGGGGAACAGCCCCAGCATTTT
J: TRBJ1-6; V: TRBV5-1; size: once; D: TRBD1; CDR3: CASSPDRGNSPLHF; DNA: TGCGCCAGCAGCCCGGACAGGGGTAATTCACCCCTCCACTTT
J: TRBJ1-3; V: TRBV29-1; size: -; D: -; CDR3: CSVEATGNTIYF; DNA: TGCAGCGTTGAAGCAACTGGAAACACCATATATTTT
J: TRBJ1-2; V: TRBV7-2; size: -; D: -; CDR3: CASSLEPNYGYTF; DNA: TGTGCCAGCAGCCTAGAGCCAAACTATGGCTACACCTTC
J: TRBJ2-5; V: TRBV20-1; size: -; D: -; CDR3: CSARDSLAYLPMETQYF; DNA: TGCAGTGCTAGAGATTCCCTAGCGTATCTCCCGATGGAGACCCAGTACTTC
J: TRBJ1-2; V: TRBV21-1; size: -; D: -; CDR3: CASSKEGGAVHNYGYTF; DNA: TGTGCCAGCAGCAAAGAGGGGGGGGCAGTCCATAACTATGGCTACACCTTC
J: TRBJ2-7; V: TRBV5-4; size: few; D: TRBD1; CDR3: CASSSRPGQDYEQYF; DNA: TGTGCCAGCAGCTCGCGGCCGGGACAGGACTACGAGCAGTACTTC
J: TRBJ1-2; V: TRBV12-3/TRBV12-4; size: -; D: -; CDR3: CASSSTDSYGYTF; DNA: TGTGCCAGCAGTTCGACGGACAGCTATGGCTACACCTTC
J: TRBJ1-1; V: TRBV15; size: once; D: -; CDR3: CATSRASFMNTEAFF; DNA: TGTGCCACCAGCAGAGCGTCGTTCATGAACACTGAAGCTTTCTTT
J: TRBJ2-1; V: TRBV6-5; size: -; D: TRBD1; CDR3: CATSGGPYNEQFF; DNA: TGTGCCACCTCAGGGGGACCCTACAATGAGCAGTTCTTC
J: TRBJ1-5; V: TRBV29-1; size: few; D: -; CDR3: CSVATGPNQPQHF; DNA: TGCAGCGTTGCTACAGGGCCCAATCAGCCCCAGCATTTT
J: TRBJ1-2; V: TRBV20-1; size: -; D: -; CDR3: CSADVQDSMEGYTF; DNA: TGCAGTGCTGACGTACAGGATTCGATGGAGGGCTACACCTTC
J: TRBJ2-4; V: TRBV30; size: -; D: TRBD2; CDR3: CAWVPGLAPKNIQYF; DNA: TGTGCCTGGGTCCCGGGACTAGCGCCCAAAAACATTCAGTACTTC
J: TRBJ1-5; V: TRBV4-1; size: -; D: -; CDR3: CASSQGARGNQPQHF; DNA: TGCGCCAGCAGCCAAGGGGCCAGGGGCAATCAGCCCCAGCATTTT
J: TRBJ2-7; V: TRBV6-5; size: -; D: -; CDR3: CVSSYSTQRPYEQYF; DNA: TGTGTCAGCAGTTACTCGACCCAGAGACCCTACGAGCAGTACTTC
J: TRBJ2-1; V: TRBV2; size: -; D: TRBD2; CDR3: CASSESSSGGF; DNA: TGTGCCAGCAGTGAATCGTCTAGCGGAGGCTTC
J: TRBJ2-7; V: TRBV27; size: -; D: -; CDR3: CASSILGQNEQYF; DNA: TGTGCCAGCAGTATTCTAGGACAGAACGAGCAGTACTTC
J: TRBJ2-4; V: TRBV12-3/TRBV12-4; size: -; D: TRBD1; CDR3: CASSQDRGGQYF; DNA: TGTGCCAGCAGCCAGGACAGGGGGGGACAGTACTTC
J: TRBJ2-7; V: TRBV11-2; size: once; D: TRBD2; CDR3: CASSFLAGFGEQYF; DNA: TGTGCCAGCAGCTTCCTAGCGGGCTTCGGCGAGCAGTACTTC
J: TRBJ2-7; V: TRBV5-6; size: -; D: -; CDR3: CASSHKVGRNEQYF; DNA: TGTGCCAGCAGCCACAAGGTGGGACGGAACGAGCAGTACTTC
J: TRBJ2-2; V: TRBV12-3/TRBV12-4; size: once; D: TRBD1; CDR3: CASSLRTGGTGELFF; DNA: TGTGCCAGCAGTTTGAGGACAGGGGGGACCGGGGAGCTGTTTTTT
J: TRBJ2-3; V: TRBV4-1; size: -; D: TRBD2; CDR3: CASSLGLAGARQGDTQYF; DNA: TGCGCCAGCAGCCTGGGACTAGCGGGGGCCCGCCAAGGAGATACGCAGTATTTT
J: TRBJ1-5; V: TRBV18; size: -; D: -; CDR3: CASSPPGYIGNQPQHF; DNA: TGTGCCAGCTCACCGCCAGGGTATATTGGCAATCAGCCCCAGCATTTT
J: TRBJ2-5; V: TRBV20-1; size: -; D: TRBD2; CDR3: CSAPGGGSRKTQYF; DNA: TGCAGTGCTCCAGGCGGGGGGAGTAGAAAGACCCAGTACTTC
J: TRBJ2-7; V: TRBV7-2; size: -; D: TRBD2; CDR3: CASSFRGPPTSGRSEQYF; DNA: TGTGCCAGCAGCTTTAGAGGGCCTCCGACTAGCGGGAGATCCGAGCAGTACTTC
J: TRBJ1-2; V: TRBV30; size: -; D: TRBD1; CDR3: CAWSPDRGSGYTF; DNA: TGTGCCTGGAGCCCGGACAGGGGAAGCGGCTACACCTTC
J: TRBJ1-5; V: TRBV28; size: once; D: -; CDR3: CASRNNRAPLISNQPQHF; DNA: TGTGCCAGTCGTAATAACAGGGCCCCTCTGATCAGCAATCAGCCCCAGCATTTT
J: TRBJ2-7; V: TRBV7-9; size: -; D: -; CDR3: CASSLAWSSYEQYF; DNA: TGTGCCAGCAGCTTAGCGTGGAGCTCCTACGAGCAGTACTTC
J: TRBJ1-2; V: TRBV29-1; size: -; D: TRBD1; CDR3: CSVEIRQGQPYGYTF; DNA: TGCAGCGTTGAGATCCGACAGGGGCAACCCTATGGCTACACCTTC
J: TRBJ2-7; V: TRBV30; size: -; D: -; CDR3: CAWSVRGSEQYF; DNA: TGTGCCTGGAGTGTACGAGGGTCCGAGCAGTACTTC
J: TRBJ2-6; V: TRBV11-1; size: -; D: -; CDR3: CASSLEGTGANVLTF; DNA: TGTGCCAGCAGCTTAGAGGGTACCGGGGCCAACGTCCTGACTTTC
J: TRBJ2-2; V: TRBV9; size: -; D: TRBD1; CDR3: CASSVSGTGYYGELFF; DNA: TGTGCCAGCAGCGTCTCCGGGACAGGGTACTACGGGGAGCTGTTTTTT
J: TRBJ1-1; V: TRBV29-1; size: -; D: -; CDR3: CSAESGGRGVYTEAFF; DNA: TGCAGCGCCGAAAGTGGTGGTAGGGGAGTGTACACTGAAGCTTTCTTT
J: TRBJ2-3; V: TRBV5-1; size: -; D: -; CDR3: CASRREASLADTQYF; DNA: TGCGCCAGCAGACGTGAAGCTAGTTTGGCAGATACGCAGTATTTT
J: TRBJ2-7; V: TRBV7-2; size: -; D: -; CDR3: CASSLAGALSYEQYF; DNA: TGTGCCAGCAGCTTAGCGGGTGCCCTCTCCTACGAGCAGTACTTC
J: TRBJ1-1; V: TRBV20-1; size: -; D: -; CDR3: CSILGQTNTEAFF; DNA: TGCAGTATCTTAGGACAGACGAACACTGAAGCTTTCTTT
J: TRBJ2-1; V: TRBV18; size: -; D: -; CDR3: CASSPRGNTYNEQFF; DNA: TGTGCCAGCTCACCACGTGGGAACACCTACAATGAGCAGTTCTTC
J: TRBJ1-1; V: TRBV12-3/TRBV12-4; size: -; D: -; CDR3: CASSPGPRGEAFF; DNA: TGTGCCAGCAGTCCCGGACCCCGAGGTGAAGCTTTCTTT